A single sample gave rise to the 9 T cell receptor beta chains below, sequenced in a study of synovial regulatory T cells in juvenile arthritis. TCRdb's table, derived via immunoSEQ multiplex PCR, lists solely in-frame clones and lacks some. This repertoire includes more than 9,500 clones. Specimen: Treg cells from blood. The subset: remaining (HLA-DR-negative) circulating blood Treg cells. These TCRs come from a donor aged 2-35 years with juvenile idiopathic arthritis.

This chain joins TRBV18 and TRBJ2-7. The CDR3 loop spans 15 amino acids. A DNA sequence was not provided. Germline V gene data show CDR1 as KGHSH and CDR2 as LQKENI. CDR3 sequence reads: CASSPIPGAPHEQYF.

The CDR3 sequence: CASNEGPITEAFF. The chain couples TRBV2 to TRBJ1-1; the TRBD1 assignment by TCRdb is unverifiable without DNA. The CDR3 is 13 amino acids. The DNA is not on file. CDR1 SNHLY and CDR2 FYNNEI come from the germline V gene.

This chain joins TRBV4-1 and TRBJ1-6; TCRdb calls TRBD1, which cannot be checked without DNA. From germline, CDR1 is MGHRA and CDR2 YSYEKL. This CDR3 is 16 amino acids long. No DNA is listed. The CDR3 here is CASSQDRAKNNSPLHF.

The J gene is TRBJ1-5, the V gene TRBV4-3. CDR3 size: 16 residues. The DNA is not on file. Germline V gene lookup returns CDR1 LGHNA and CDR2 YSLEER. The CDR3 region is CASSQDADYIGQPQHF.

The V call is TRBV19, the J call TRBJ1-3; TCRdb returns TRBD1, unconfirmable since there is no DNA. This CDR3 contains 14 residues. The entry carries no DNA sequence. In germline, CDR1 is LNHDA, CDR2 SQIVND (reference sequence). This chain's CDR3 is CATRTGGGGNTIYF.

This sequence joins TRBV5-6 and TRBJ2-1; TCRdb selects TRBD2, and the lack of DNA leaves this call unchecked. This CDR3 region has 15 residues. Only the protein is available. Germline-derived CDR1 and CDR2 are SGHDT and YYEEEE. CDR3 loop: CASSRGSGMYNEQFF. The entire variable domain, with the rest obtained from reference TRBV5-6 and TRBJ2-1, is as follows: DAGVTQSPTHLIKTRGQQVTLRCSPKSGHDTVSWYQQALGQGPQFIFQYYEEEERQRGNFPDRFSGHQFPNYSSELNVNALLLGDSALYLCASSRGSGMYNEQFFGPGTRLTVL.

The J gene is TRBJ1-1, the V gene TRBV28. The CDR3 contains 14 residues. DNA is not recorded here. Per the germline V gene, CDR1 is MDHEN and CDR2 is SYDVKM. CDR3 protein: CASSSIPMNTEAFF.

The rearrangement joins TRBV7-7 to TRBJ2-1; TCRdb picks TRBD2, but there is no DNA to check that call. This CDR3 comprises 14 residues. No DNA accompanies this entry. Germline CDR1 and CDR2: SSHAT and FNYEAQ (reference sequence). The CDR3 sequence: CASSSGTSVNEQFF.

The rearrangement joins TRBV19 to TRBJ1-5. The germline gives CDR1 LNHDA, CDR2 SQIVND (reference sequence). This CDR3 region has 14 residues. Only the protein sequence is given. The chain's CDR3 is CASSPGGRNQPQHF.